A selection of T cell receptor beta chains follows, all from one sample in a study of CD8+CD57+ T cells in acquired aplastic anemia. TCRdb processed the reads anew with MiXCR; each CDR3 protein has one entry. Altogether roughly 260,000 distinct CDR3 sequences are present, roughly half being singletons, with the ten largest covering under 9%. Material: sorted CD4+, CD8+, or CD8+CD57+ T cells (not recorded which) from PBMCs. These receptors all stem from a human donor with aplastic anemia. CDR3s include the opening cysteine and the closing phenylalanine or tryptophan. D genes are given only for firm matches. Not every row has a clone size; where given, it reads once, few, many or a size class.

cdr3_nt cdr3_aa j_call v_call clone_size d_call
TGTGCCAGCACCCTTGGGGGAAGCTACACTAACTATGGCTACACCTTC CASTLGGSYTNYGYTF TRBJ1-2 TRBV2 . .
TGTGCCACCAGCAGAGATATCGTGGGGCCGTATGGCTACACCTTC CATSRDIVGPYGYTF TRBJ1-2 TRBV15 once .
TGCGCCAGCTGTGAGATGAACACTGAAGCTTTCTTT CASCEMNTEAFF TRBJ1-1 TRBV10-2 many .
TGTGCCAGCAGCTTAGGCTCAGGGGCGGGTCAGCCCCAGCATTTT CASSLGSGAGQPQHF TRBJ1-5 TRBV7-9 many .
TGTGCCACCAAGTCTAGTGGGACAGGTCAAGAGACCCAGTACTTC CATKSSGTGQETQYF TRBJ2-5 TRBV24-1 . TRBD1
TGTGCCAGCAGTTCGGACAGATACACAGATACGCAGTATTTT CASSSDRYTDTQYF TRBJ2-3 TRBV27 . .
TGTGCCAGCGCACTAGCGGGATTAGGAGATACGCAGTATTTT CASALAGLGDTQYF TRBJ2-3 TRBV5-6 many TRBD2
TGTGCCAGCAGCGTAACGGGGGGTGACTCTGGAAACACCATATATTTT CASSVTGGDSGNTIYF TRBJ1-3 TRBV9 . .
TGTGCCACCAGCGAAAAGCGGCAGATCAATGAGCAGTTCTTC CATSEKRQINEQFF TRBJ2-1 TRBV15 . .
TGTGCCAGCAGCTTAGTAGGGTTTAGGAGGGGGCCAGAGGAAACTGAAGCTTTCTTT CASSLVGFRRGPEETEAFF TRBJ1-1 TRBV11-2 many TRBD1
TGTGCCAGCAGCCAAGAGAGCGGGCTAGACGAGCAGTACTTC CASSQESGLDEQYF TRBJ2-7 TRBV14 . .
TGTGCCAGCAGGGAAGGGGCAGCTCAGCCCCAGCATTTT CASREGAAQPQHF TRBJ1-5 TRBV12-3/TRBV12-4 . .
TGTGCCACCCATACAGGGGGCGCAGGCTATGGCTACACCTTC CATHTGGAGYGYTF TRBJ1-2 TRBV25-1 . TRBD1
TGTGCCAGCAGCGAGGTGGGGGGGCGGATGGAGACCCAGTACTTC CASSEVGGRMETQYF TRBJ2-5 TRBV12-3/TRBV12-4 few .
TGTGCCACCAGCAAAGGACAGCTATTCTCCTACGAGCAGTACTTC CATSKGQLFSYEQYF TRBJ2-7 TRBV15 . .
TGCAGTGCTAGGAGGTTAGCGGGGGCCACAGATACGCAGTATTTT CSARRLAGATDTQYF TRBJ2-3 TRBV20-1 many TRBD2
TGCGCCAGCAGCCAAGATTGGGTAGGGGGCGAAGAGACCCAGTACTTC CASSQDWVGGEETQYF TRBJ2-5 TRBV4-3 many TRBD1
TGTGCCAGCAGTGAACTAGCGGGGGGGCAAGAGACCCAGTACTTC CASSELAGGQETQYF TRBJ2-5 TRBV6-1 many TRBD2
TGCAGTGCTAGGGGAACCCGGGGGCCAGGGACAGATACGCAGTATTTT CSARGTRGPGTDTQYF TRBJ2-3 TRBV20-1 many .
TGTGCCAGCAGTTCCCCACGGGGTCGCGAGCAGTACTTC CASSSPRGREQYF TRBJ2-7 TRBV5-4 many .
TGTGCCACCAGCAGCTCACCGGACAGGGTGAACACTGAAGCTTTCTTT CATSSSPDRVNTEAFF TRBJ1-1 TRBV15 . TRBD1
TGCAGCGCCGTGACTGGACGAGAGACCCAGTACTTC CSAVTGRETQYF TRBJ2-5 TRBV29-1 . .
TGTGCCAGCAGTTTAGCGCTAAGCAGCTTGGAGACCCAGTACTTC CASSLALSSLETQYF TRBJ2-5 TRBV12-3/TRBV12-4 many .
TGCGCCAGCAGCTCCCGGGACAGGGGATTGAATTCACCCCTCCACTTT CASSSRDRGLNSPLHF TRBJ1-6 TRBV5-1 . TRBD1
TGCGCCAGCGGGAGGACCCACGAGCAGTACTTC CASGRTHEQYF TRBJ2-7 TRBV10-2 . .
TGTGCCAGCAGTGAAGCAGCGGGGGGTGGAAACACCTTC CASSEAAGGGNTF TRBJ1-2 TRBV6-6 . .
TGTGCCAGCAGCTTGGACGTGGGCACTGAAGCTTTCTTT CASSLDVGTEAFF TRBJ1-1 TRBV5-5 many .
TGTGCCACCAGCAGAGATGGCTTAGAACAAGAGACCCAGTACTTC CATSRDGLEQETQYF TRBJ2-5 TRBV15 . .
TGTGCCAGCAGCTTATCTCCTTGGGGCACTGAAGCTTTCTTT CASSLSPWGTEAFF TRBJ1-1 TRBV27 . .
TGTGCCAGCAGTGGCAGGACACTGAGACCATACCAAGAGACCCAGTACTTC CASSGRTLRPYQETQYF TRBJ2-5 TRBV2 many .
TGTGCCAGCACCCACTCTGTGGGGGGCAGAAATTCACCCCTCCACTTT CASTHSVGGRNSPLHF TRBJ1-6 TRBV24-1 few .
TGTGCCAGCACCCCTTACAAGGGTAATGAAAAACTGTTTTTT CASTPYKGNEKLFF TRBJ1-4 TRBV7-2 many .
TGTGCCACCAGCAGCTCAAGGTTAAGGGGACGGAACACTGAAGCTTTCTTT CATSSSRLRGRNTEAFF TRBJ1-1 TRBV15 . .
TGTGCCAGCAGTGAAGGGGGCGCCCCTCAAAGGGAGCAGTACTTC CASSEGGAPQREQYF TRBJ2-7 TRBV2 many .
TGTGCCAGCAGCTTAAAAGGTAAAAATCAGCCCCAGCATTTT CASSLKGKNQPQHF TRBJ1-5 TRBV7-9 many .
TGCAGTGCTGTGAGTAGGACAGGCGGAAACACCATATATTTT CSAVSRTGGNTIYF TRBJ1-3 TRBV20-1 . TRBD1
TGTGCCACCAGCAGTGAGTCCACAGGGGTACAGCCCCAGCATTTT CATSSESTGVQPQHF TRBJ1-5 TRBV15 . TRBD1
TGCAGTGCTAACGGGTTGACAGGGGTTGCAGATACGCAGTATTTT CSANGLTGVADTQYF TRBJ2-3 TRBV20-1 many TRBD1
TGTGCCACCAGCACCGTACAGGGGGAGTACTATGGCTACACCTTC CATSTVQGEYYGYTF TRBJ1-2 TRBV15 . TRBD1